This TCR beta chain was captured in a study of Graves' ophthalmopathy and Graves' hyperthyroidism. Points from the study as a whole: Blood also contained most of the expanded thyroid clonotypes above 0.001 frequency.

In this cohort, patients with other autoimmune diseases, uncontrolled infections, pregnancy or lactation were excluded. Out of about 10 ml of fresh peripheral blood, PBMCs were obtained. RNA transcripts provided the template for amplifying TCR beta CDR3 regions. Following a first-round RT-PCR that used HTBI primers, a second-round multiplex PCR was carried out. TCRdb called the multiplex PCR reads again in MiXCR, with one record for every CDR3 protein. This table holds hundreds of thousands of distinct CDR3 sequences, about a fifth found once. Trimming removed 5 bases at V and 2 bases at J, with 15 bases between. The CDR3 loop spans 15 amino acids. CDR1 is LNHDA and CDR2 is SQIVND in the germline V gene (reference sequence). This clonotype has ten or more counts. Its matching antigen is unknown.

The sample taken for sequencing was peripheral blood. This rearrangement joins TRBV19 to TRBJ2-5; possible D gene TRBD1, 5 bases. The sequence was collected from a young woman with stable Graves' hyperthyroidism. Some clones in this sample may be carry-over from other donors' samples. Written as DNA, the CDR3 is TGTGCCAGTAGTCTGACAGATTACGAGCAAGAGACCCAGTACTTC. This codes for CASSLTDYEQETQYF.